Reported below is one T cell receptor beta chain. Its antigen is unidentified. The data derive from a study of vaccination effects on CD4 cells after COVID-19. Study in general: A median of 72 days separated the second dose and sampling. Some 2 million PBMC were placed in each well, which was supplemented with 8.5 to 10 IU/ml IL-2 and around 10 ug/ml peptides.

Assay used: immunoSEQ multiplex PCR; TCRdb lists only in-frame clones, some missing. Counted here are over 35,000 clones, just over 75% occurring once; the ten biggest clones make up 3.6%. The length of the CDR3 is 13 residues. Germline values: CDR1 SGHTA, CDR2 FQGNSA. After removal of 5 bases from V and 9 bases from J, the junction contained 6 bases not matched to a gene. Researchers isolated CD4+ T cells once approximately eleven days of culture had elapsed. Convalescent patients had PCR-confirmed SARS-CoV-2 infection between March and December 2020. Vaccine administered to participants consisted of two doses of either BNT162b2 or mRNA-1273.

The V and J genes are TRBV7-2 and TRBJ2-1; 8 nucleotides line up with TRBD1. The source was CD4+ T cells from PBMCs cultured without peptide, collected after COVID-19 vaccination. The clonotype originates from a human donor who had a prior SARS-CoV-2 infection. The CDR3 sequence is CASSPQTGVEQFF. The CDR3 nucleotides read TGTGCCAGCAGCCCGCAGACAGGGGTTGAGCAGTTCTTC.